This TCR beta chain was obtained from a study of CD8+CD57+ T cells in acquired aplastic anemia. Trimming removed 4 bases from V and 4 bases from J, with 11 bases in between. CDR1 and CDR2 (germline): SGHNT, YYREEE (reference sequence). The length of the CDR3 is 13 residues. Using genomic DNA as the template, TCR beta VDJ and CDR3 profiling was carried out. Each CDR3 protein gets one entry after TCRdb re-called the reads with MiXCR. The repertoire has a few hundred thousand distinct CDR3 sequences, just under 70% of them found once; the top ten carry 4%. Many counts were recorded for this clonotype. The rearrangement joins TRBV5-4 to TRBJ1-1, with TRBD1 as a possible D gene (5 bases). The specimen was sorted CD4+, CD8+, or CD8+CD57+ T cells (not recorded which) from PBMCs. The TCR comes from a human donor in good health, serving as a control. CDR3 region: CASSRQRGTEAFF. The CDR3, as DNA: TGTGCCAGCAGCCGACAGAGGGGCACTGAAGCTTTCTTT. The full variable domain, rest sourced from reference TRBV5-4 and TRBJ1-1, is ETGVTQSPTHLIKTRGQQVTLRCSSQSGHNTVSWYQQALGQGPQFIFQYYREEENGRGNFPPRFSGLQFPNYSSELNVNALELDDSALYLCASSRQRGTEAFFGQGTRLTVV.